This T cell receptor (beta chain) emerged from a study of CD4 and CD8 cells across lung adenocarcinoma regions. Germline V CDR1 and CDR2: MNHNS, SASEGT. The length of the CDR3 is 14 residues. A note on this clonotype: The germline gene is not matched at one end of the junction; a read error may be the cause.

Localized lung adenocarcinoma, a non-small cell lung cancer, affected the donors. MiXCR was run by TCRdb on the PCR reads, yielding one entry per CDR3 protein. The sample contains about 25,000 distinct CDR3 sequences, under 60% of which appear only once. This receptor was identified in a male donor with lung adenocarcinoma. The CD4 and CD8 labels of this study may be unreliable. The V and J genes are TRBV6-1 and TRBJ2-5; D call uncertain. Material: CD8+ T cells from the center of a lung tumor. The CDR3 DNA reads TGTGCCAGCAGACAGAGTTTAGCCAAAGAGATCCAGTACTTC. Its protein is CASRQSLAKEIQYF.